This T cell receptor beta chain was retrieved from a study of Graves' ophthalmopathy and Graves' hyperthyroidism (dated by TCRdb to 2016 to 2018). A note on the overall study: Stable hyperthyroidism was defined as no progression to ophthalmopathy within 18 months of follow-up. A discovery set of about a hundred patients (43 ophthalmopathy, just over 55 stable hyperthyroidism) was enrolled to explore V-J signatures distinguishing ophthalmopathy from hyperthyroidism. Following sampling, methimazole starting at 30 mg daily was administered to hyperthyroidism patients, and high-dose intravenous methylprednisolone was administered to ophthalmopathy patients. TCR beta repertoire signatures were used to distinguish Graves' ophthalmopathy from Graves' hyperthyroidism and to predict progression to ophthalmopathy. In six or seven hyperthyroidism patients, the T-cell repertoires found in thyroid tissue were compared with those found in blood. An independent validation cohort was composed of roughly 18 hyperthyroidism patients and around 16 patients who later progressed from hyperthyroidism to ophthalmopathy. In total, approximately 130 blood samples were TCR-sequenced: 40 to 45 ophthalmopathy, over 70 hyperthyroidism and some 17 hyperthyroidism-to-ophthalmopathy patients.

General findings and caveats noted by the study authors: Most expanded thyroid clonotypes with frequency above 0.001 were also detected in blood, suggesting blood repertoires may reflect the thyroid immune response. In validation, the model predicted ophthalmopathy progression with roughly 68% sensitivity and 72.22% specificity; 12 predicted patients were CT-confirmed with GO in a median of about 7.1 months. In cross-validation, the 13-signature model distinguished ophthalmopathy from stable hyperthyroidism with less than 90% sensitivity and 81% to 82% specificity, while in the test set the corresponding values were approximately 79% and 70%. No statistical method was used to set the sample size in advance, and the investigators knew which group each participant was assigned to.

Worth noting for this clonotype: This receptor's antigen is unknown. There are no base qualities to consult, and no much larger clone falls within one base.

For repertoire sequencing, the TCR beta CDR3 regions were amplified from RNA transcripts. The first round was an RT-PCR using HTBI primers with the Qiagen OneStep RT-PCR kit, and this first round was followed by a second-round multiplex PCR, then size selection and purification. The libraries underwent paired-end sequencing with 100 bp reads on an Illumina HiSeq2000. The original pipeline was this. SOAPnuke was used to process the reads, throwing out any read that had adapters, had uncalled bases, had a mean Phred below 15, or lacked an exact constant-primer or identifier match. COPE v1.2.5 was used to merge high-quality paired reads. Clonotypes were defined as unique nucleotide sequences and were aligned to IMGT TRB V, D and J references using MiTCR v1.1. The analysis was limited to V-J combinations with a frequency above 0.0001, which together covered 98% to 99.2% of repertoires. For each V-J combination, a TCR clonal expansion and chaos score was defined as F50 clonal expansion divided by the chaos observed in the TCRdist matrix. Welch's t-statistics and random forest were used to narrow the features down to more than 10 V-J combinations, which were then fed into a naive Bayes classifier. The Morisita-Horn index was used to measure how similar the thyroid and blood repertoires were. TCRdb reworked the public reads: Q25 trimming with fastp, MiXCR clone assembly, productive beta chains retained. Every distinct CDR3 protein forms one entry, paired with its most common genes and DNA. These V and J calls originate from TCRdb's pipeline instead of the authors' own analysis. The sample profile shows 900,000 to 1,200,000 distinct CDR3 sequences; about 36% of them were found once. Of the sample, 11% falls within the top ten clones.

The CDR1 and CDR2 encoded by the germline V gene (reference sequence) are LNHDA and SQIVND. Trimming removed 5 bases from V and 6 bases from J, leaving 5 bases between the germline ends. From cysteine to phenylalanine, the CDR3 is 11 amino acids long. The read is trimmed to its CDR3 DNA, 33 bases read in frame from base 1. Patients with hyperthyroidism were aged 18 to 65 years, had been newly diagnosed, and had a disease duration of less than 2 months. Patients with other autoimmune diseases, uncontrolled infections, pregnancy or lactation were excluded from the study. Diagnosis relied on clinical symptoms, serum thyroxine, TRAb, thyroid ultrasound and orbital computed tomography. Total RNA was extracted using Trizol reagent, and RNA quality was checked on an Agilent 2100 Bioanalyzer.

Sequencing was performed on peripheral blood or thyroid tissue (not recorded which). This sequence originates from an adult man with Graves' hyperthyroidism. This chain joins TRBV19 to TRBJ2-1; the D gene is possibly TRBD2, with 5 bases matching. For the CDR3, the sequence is CASSEGNEQFF. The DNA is TGTGCCAGTAGTGAGGGCAATGAGCAGTTCTTC.